Detailed here is one T cell receptor beta chain. The antigen remains undetermined. This specimen comes from a study of identical twins. Study observations and caveats: Findings came from cross-sectional statistics, without long-term follow-up of donors.

From the 5' RACE reads, TCRdb called clonotypes with MiXCR, one entry per CDR3 protein. The table records some 1,700,000 distinct CDR3 sequences, about 32% of them present only once. Germline-derived CDR1 and CDR2 are SNHLY and FYNNEI. The CDR3 length is 16 residues. With 7 bases clipped from V and 5 bases from J, the junction kept 10 bases outside the gene matches. The V call is TRBV2, the J call TRBJ2-1, with TRBD2 identical over 11 bases. The sequencing input was cord blood. This TCR was sampled from a newborn girl in good health. The CDR3 loop is CASTPRTSGPDNEQFF. CDR3 nucleotides: TGTGCCAGCACTCCAAGGACTAGCGGGCCTGACAATGAGCAGTTCTTC.